This is a list of T cell receptor beta chains from one sample in a study of cytomegalovirus exposure and HLA in healthy donors. The assay was immunoSEQ multiplex PCR, and TCRdb's table has in-frame clones only and misses some. Among 80,000 to 100,000 clones listed, around three quarters were seen once. Input material: PBMCs. All receptors come from a man aged 25 to 40 in good health and CMV-seronegative. CDR3s include the opening cysteine and the closing phenylalanine or tryptophan. Fields, in order: V gene, D gene, clone size, J gene, CDR3 protein, CDR3 DNA. A D gene is named only where the DNA matches it firmly. The size entry is marked missing in some rows and otherwise reads once, few, many or a size class.

>TRBV4-3|TRBD2|NA|TRBJ2-3
CASSQEPIAGGPDTQYF
TGCGCCAGCAGCCAAGAACCCATAGCGGGGGGACCAGATACGCAGTATTTT
>TRBV6-1|TRBD2|NA|TRBJ2-3
CASSEDGGGTDTQYF
TGTGCCAGCAGTGAAGATGGGGGGGGCACAGATACGCAGTATTTT
>TRBV5-6|TRBD1|NA|TRBJ1-4
CASSLQGWANEKLFF
TGTGCCAGCAGCCTACAGGGGTGGGCTAATGAAAAACTGTTTTTT
>TRBV28|NA|NA|TRBJ2-6
CASSIISGANVLTF
TGTGCCAGCAGTATCATCTCTGGGGCCAACGTCCTGACTTTC
>TRBV30|NA|NA|TRBJ2-7
CAWKRSSYEQYF
TGTGCCTGGAAAAGGAGCTCCTACGAGCAGTACTTC
>TRBV7-2|NA|NA|TRBJ2-5
CASSLGRTSIFQETQYF
TGTGCCAGCAGCTTAGGGCGGACTTCCATTTTTCAAGAGACCCAGTACTTC
>TRBV30|TRBD2|NA|TRBJ2-1
CAWSVLGTSGSYNEQFF
TGTGCCTGGAGTGTACTTGGGACTAGCGGGAGTTACAATGAGCAGTTCTTC
>TRBV30|TRBD2|few|TRBJ2-5
CAWKGGVGETQYF
TGTGCCTGGAAGGGAGGGGTCGGAGAGACCCAGTACTTC
>TRBV6-6|TRBD2|NA|TRBJ2-7
CASTDGGRASYEQYF
TGTGCCAGCACCGACGGGGGGAGGGCGAGTTACGAGCAGTACTTC
>TRBV6-1|TRBD1|NA|TRBJ1-4
CASSEGRQGGSEKLFF
TGTGCCAGCAGTGAAGGGAGACAGGGAGGATCGGAAAAACTGTTTTTT
>TRBV27|NA|NA|TRBJ1-1
CASSLYMGRRTEAFF
TGTGCCAGCAGTTTATATATGGGCCGTCGGACTGAAGCTTTCTTT
>TRBV28|NA|few|TRBJ1-1
CASKPPGQNTEAFF
TGTGCCAGCAAACCTCCGGGACAGAACACTGAAGCTTTCTTT
>TRBV25-1|TRBD2|once|TRBJ2-7
CASSDTGTSGLSSYEQYF
TGTGCCAGCAGTGATACCGGGACTAGCGGTTTGAGCTCCTACGAGCAGTACTTC
>TRBV7-9|NA|NA|TRBJ2-4
CASSPTADIQYF
TGTGCCAGCAGCCCGACAGCCGACATTCAGTACTTC
>TRBV30|TRBD2|NA|TRBJ2-7
CAWSHPGLAGSDEQYF
TGTGCCTGGAGTCACCCGGGACTAGCGGGTTCCGACGAGCAGTACTTC
>TRBV30|TRBD2|NA|TRBJ2-7
CAWSKWRGGSSYEQYF
TGTGCCTGGAGTAAATGGCGTGGCGGGAGCTCCTACGAGCAGTACTTC
>TRBV19|NA|NA|TRBJ1-5
CASDTGNNQPQHF
TGTGCCAGTGATACCGGGAACAATCAGCCCCAGCATTTT
>TRBV9|TRBD1|NA|TRBJ1-1
CASSGGAGGTEAFF
TGTGCCAGCAGCGGAGGGGCAGGGGGCACTGAAGCTTTCTTT
>TRBV5-1|TRBD1|NA|TRBJ1-2
CASSLATGGGYTF
TGCGCCAGCAGCTTGGCGACAGGGGGTGGCTACACCTTC
>TRBV6-5|NA|NA|TRBJ2-7
CASRVAHTYEQYF
TGTGCCAGCAGGGTAGCCCATACCTACGAGCAGTACTTC
>TRBV6-1|NA|NA|TRBJ2-2
CARAGNTGELFF
TGTGCCAGGGCAGGGAACACCGGGGAGCTGTTTTTT
>TRBV7-9|TRBD1|NA|TRBJ1-1
CASRLGTGVTEAFF
TGTGCCAGCAGACTTGGGACAGGTGTCACTGAAGCTTTCTTT
>TRBV7-2|TRBD2|few|TRBJ2-1
CASSWQVAGAYNEQFF
TGTGCCAGCAGCTGGCAGGTGGCGGGGGCCTACAATGAGCAGTTCTTC
>TRBV7-6|TRBD1|NA|TRBJ2-7
CASSVARDRGLSEQYF
TGTGCCAGCAGCGTCGCCCGGGACAGGGGGCTGTCCGAGCAGTACTTC
>TRBV7-9|NA|NA|TRBJ2-6
CASSPFGGAGANVLTF
TGTGCCAGCAGCCCCTTTGGGGGGGCCGGGGCCAACGTCCTGACTTTC
>TRBV19|NA|NA|TRBJ1-2
CASSTSWGPGGYGYTF
TGTGCCAGTAGTACCTCGTGGGGGCCGGGAGGATATGGCTACACCTTC
>TRBV13|NA|NA|TRBJ2-3
CASSQTDTQYF
TGTGCCAGCTCTCAGACAGATACGCAGTATTTT
>TRBV27|NA|few|TRBJ1-6
CASSYVNRDLNSPLHF
TGTGCCAGCAGTTACGTTAACAGGGATCTGAATTCCCCCCTCCACTTT
>TRBV30|NA|NA|TRBJ2-2
CACHITGELFF
TGTGCCTGCCACATCACCGGGGAGCTGTTTTTT
>TRBV4-1|TRBD2|NA|TRBJ2-1
CASRLLGLADNEQFF
TGCGCCAGCAGGCTACTAGGACTAGCGGACAATGAGCAGTTCTTC
>TRBV19|TRBD1|once|TRBJ1-1
CASSWDRGTEAFF
TGTGCCAGTAGCTGGGACAGGGGGACTGAAGCTTTCTTT
>TRBV19|TRBD1|NA|TRBJ2-1
CASSIEGQGAVNEQFF
TGTGCCAGTAGTATAGAGGGACAGGGGGCGGTTAATGAGCAGTTCTTC
>TRBV5-1|TRBD2|NA|TRBJ2-3
CASSLGLAAFYDTQYF
TGCGCCAGCAGCTTGGGACTAGCGGCCTTCTACGATACGCAGTATTTT
>TRBV29-1|TRBD1|NA|TRBJ2-7
CSVGQGALGYEQYF
TGCAGCGTCGGACAGGGGGCACTGGGTTACGAGCAGTACTTC
>TRBV18|NA|NA|TRBJ2-1
CASSRTRVRSYNEQFF
TGTGCCAGCTCCCGTACCAGGGTAAGGTCCTACAATGAGCAGTTCTTC
>TRBV7-8|NA|few|TRBJ1-5
CASTWGTSNSNQPQHF
TGTGCCAGCACCTGGGGGACTAGTAATAGCAATCAGCCCCAGCATTTT
>TRBV13|NA|NA|TRBJ2-3
CASGGDTQYF
TGTGCCAGCGGCGGGGATACGCAGTATTTT
>TRBV16|NA|NA|TRBJ2-5
CASSQNREETQYF
TGTGCCAGCAGCCAAAACCGGGAGGAGACCCAGTACTTC
>TRBV6-4|NA|NA|TRBJ2-1
CASSEGGGADEQFF
TGTGCCAGCAGTGAAGGAGGGGGGGCCGATGAGCAGTTCTTC
>TRBV5-1|NA|NA|TRBJ2-5
CASADRGAPGTQYF
TGCGCCAGCGCAGACCGGGGGGCCCCTGGGACCCAGTACTTC
>TRBV7-2|NA|few|TRBJ2-7
CASSLLGPYEQYF
TGTGCCAGCAGCCTACTGGGCCCCTACGAGCAGTACTTC
>TRBV19|NA|NA|TRBJ2-5
CASSIWGPQETQYF
TGTGCCAGTAGTATTTGGGGCCCCCAAGAGACCCAGTACTTC